These 8 T cell receptor beta chains were sequenced from one sample in a study of blood T cell repertoires in COVID-19. The assay was immunoSEQ multiplex PCR, and TCRdb's table has in-frame clones only and misses some. Among 90,000 to 120,000 clones listed, about nine tenths were seen once. The sequencing sample was made of peripheral blood. These receptors were collected from a man aged 60-69 years with acute or convalescent COVID-19.

The chain combines TRBV30 with TRBJ1-5, with 9 nucleotides matching TRBD1. The length of the CDR3 is 13 residues. The V and J ends lost 5 bases and 4 bases, in that order; junction bases with no gene match: 3. Germline V CDR1 and CDR2: GTSNPN, SVGIG (reference sequence). CDR3 region: CAWGQGLNQPQHF. The CDR3 nucleotides read TGTGCCTGGGGACAGGGGCTTAATCAGCCCCAGCATTTT.

This chain joins TRBV11-2 and TRBJ2-1; 9 bases line up with TRBD2. J gave up 5 bases and V 5 bases, and 10 bases lay outside the gene matches. The CDR3 is 16 amino acids. Germline assignment: CDR1 SGHAT and CDR2 FQNNGV. The CDR3 spells CASSRPTGLANNEQFF. In DNA form, the CDR3 reads TGTGCCAGCAGCAGACCTACGGGACTAGCTAACAATGAGCAGTTCTTC. The full variable domain, its missing parts supplied by reference TRBV11-2 and TRBJ2-1, is EAGVAQSPRYKIIEKRQSVAFWCNPISGHATLYWYQQILGQGPKLLIQFQNNGVVDDSQLPKDRFSAERLKGVDSTLKIQPAKLEDSAVYLCASSRPTGLANNEQFFGPGTRLTVL.

The CDR3 loop is CASGTSGTYNEQFF. Here the CDR3 DNA reads TGTGCCAGCGGGACTAGCGGAACCTACAATGAGCAGTTCTTC. This chain links TRBV3-1 (or the pseudogene TRBV3-2) with TRBJ2-1; 11 bases match TRBD2. The J segment lost 2 bases and the V segment lost 8 bases, leaving 2 bases of the junction unmatched. CDR3 size: 14 residues. Germline V lookup: CDR1 LGHDT, CDR2 YNNKEL (reference sequence).

The chain has TRBV7-2 and TRBJ1-1; D gene ambiguous. CDR1 and CDR2 from the germline V gene are SGHTA and FQGNSA. Trimming took 2 bases from V and 2 from J, leaving 3 bases between them. The CDR3 contains 12 residues. In DNA form, the CDR3 reads TGTGCCAGCAGCTTATATAACACTGAAGCTTTCTTT. Protein product: CASSLYNTEAFF. Using reference TRBV7-2 and TRBJ1-1 for the parts outside the CDR3, the full variable domain is GAGVSQSPSNKVTEKGKDVELRCDPISGHTALYWYRQSLGQGLEFLIYFQGNSAPDKSGLPSDRFSAERTGGSVSTLTIQRTQQEDSAVYLCASSLYNTEAFFGQGTRLTVV.

The CDR3 loop reads CASKSSYNEQFF. The CDR3 DNA sequence: TGTGCCAGCAAGAGCTCCTACAATGAGCAGTTCTTC. This chain links TRBV28 with TRBJ2-1; D not resolved. CDR3 length equals 12 residues. Germline values: CDR1 MDHEN, CDR2 SYDVKM. Trimming left V 7 bases short and J 0 bases short, with 4 bases between.

The chain's CDR3 is CASSEFGALGSYEQFF. The CDR3 DNA reads TGTGCCAGCAGTGAATTTGGGGCCCTGGGTAGCTATGAGCAGTTCTTC. V is TRBV6-1 and J is TRBJ2-1, with D possibly TRBD1 on 5 matching bases. This CDR3 spans 16 amino acids. The germline V gene encodes CDR1 MNHNS and CDR2 SASEGT. The V and J ends lost 2 bases and 8 bases respectively, with 19 bases between them.

The J gene is TRBJ2-2, the V gene TRBV6-4; TRBD1 matches at 10 bases. Trimming at V came to 3 bases and at J to 3 bases, leaving 1 base not matched to a gene. This CDR3 region has 15 residues. Germline V CDR1 and CDR2: MRHNA, SNTAGT. The CDR3 coding sequence is TGTGCCAGCAGTGAAGACAGGGGGCACACCGGGGAGCTGTTTTTT. It specifies CASSEDRGHTGELFF.

This clone was counted a single time. The chain is built from TRBV28 and TRBJ1-5, with D possibly being TRBD1 (5 bases). From germline, CDR1 is MDHEN and CDR2 SYDVKM. The V end was cut by 6 bases, the J end by 2 bases, with 14 bases between. The CDR3 length is 15 residues. The CDR3 region has the DNA TGTGCCAGCAGAAGTACAGGTACTCGCAATCAGCCCCAGCATTTT. This encodes CASRSTGTRNQPQHF.